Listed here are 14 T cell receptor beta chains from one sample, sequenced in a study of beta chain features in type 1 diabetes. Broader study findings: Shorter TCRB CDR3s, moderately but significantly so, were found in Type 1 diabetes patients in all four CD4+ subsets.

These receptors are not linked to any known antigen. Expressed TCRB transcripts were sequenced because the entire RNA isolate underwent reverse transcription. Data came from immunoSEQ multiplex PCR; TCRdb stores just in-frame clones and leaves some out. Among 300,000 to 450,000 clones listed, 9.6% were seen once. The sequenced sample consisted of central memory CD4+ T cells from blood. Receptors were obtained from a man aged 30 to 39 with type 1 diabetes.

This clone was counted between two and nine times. CDR3 region: CASTDGTGGNTEAFF. The CDR3 bases are TGCGCCAGCACCGACGGGACAGGGGGGAACACTGAAGCTTTCTTT. V gene TRBV10-2 combines with J gene TRBJ1-1, with TRBD1 identical over 11 bases. The CDR3 covers 15 residues. V lost 7 bases to trimming and J lost 1 base; unmatched junction nucleotides: 5. Germline V gene data show CDR1 as WSHSY and CDR2 as SAAADI.

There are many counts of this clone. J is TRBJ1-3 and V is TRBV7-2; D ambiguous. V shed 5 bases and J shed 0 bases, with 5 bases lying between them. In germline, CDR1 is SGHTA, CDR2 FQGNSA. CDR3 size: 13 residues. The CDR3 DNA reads TGTGCCAGCAGCCTAACCTCTGGAAACACCATATATTTT. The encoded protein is CASSLTSGNTIYF. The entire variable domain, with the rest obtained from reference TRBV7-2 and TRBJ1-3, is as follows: GAGVSQSPSNKVTEKGKDVELRCDPISGHTALYWYRQSLGQGLEFLIYFQGNSAPDKSGLPSDRFSAERTGGSVSTLTIQRTQQEDSAVYLCASSLTSGNTIYFGEGSWLTVV.

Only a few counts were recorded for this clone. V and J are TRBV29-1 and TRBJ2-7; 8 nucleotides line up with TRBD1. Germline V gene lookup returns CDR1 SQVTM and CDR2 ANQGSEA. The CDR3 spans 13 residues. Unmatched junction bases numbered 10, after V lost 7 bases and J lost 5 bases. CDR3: CSGLGQGRDEQYF. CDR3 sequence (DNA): TGCAGCGGGCTAGGACAGGGCAGGGACGAGCAGTACTTC.

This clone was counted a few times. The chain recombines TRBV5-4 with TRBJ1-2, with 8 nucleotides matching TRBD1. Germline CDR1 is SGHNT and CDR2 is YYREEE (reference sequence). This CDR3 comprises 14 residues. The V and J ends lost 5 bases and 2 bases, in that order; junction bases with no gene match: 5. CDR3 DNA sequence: TGTGCCAGCAGTGACAGACAGGGGAACTATGGCTACACCTTC. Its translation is CASSDRQGNYGYTF.

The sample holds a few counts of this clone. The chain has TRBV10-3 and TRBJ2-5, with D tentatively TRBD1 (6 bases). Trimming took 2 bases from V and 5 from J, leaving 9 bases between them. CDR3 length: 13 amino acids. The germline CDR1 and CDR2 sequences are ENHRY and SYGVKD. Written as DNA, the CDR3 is TGTGCCATCAGTGAGAGGACAGTTGAGACCCAGTACTTC. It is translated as CAISERTVETQYF.

The CDR3 DNA is TGTGCCAGCAGCCCCCGGGACCGGAGTAACAATGAGCAGTTCTTC. Translated, it gives CASSPRDRSNNEQFF. The chain is built from TRBV11-3 and TRBJ2-1; D may be TRBD1 or TRBD2 (5 bases each). V lost 5 bases and J 5 bases, leaving 16 bases between the germline ends. Germline V gene data show CDR1 as SGHNT and CDR2 as YENEEA. The CDR3 has 15 residues. Combining the CDR3 with reference TRBV11-3 and TRBJ2-1 gives the whole variable domain EAGVVQSPRYKIIEKKQPVAFWCNPISGHNTLYWYLQNLGQGPELLIRYENEEAVDDSQLPKDRFSAERLKGVDSTLKIQPAELGDSAVYLCASSPRDRSNNEQFFGPGTRLTVL.

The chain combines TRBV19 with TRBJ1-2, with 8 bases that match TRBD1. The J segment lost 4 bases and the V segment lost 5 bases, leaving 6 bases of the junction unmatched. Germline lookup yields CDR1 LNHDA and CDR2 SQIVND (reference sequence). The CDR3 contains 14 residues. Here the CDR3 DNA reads TGTGCCAGTAGTTCGGACAGGGTCAGCTATGGCTACACCTTC. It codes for CASSSDRVSYGYTF.

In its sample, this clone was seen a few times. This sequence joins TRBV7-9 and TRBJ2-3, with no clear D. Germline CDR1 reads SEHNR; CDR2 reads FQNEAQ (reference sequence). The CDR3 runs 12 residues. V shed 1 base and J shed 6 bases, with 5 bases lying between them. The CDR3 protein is CASSLVYDTQYF. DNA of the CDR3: TGTGCCAGCAGCTTAGTCTACGATACGCAGTATTTT.

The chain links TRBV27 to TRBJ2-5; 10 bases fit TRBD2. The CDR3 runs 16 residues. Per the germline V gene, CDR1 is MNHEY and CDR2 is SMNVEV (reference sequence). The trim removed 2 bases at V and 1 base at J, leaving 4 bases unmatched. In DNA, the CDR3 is TGTGCCAGCAGTTTACGGAGCGGGAGGGTCCAAGAGACCCAGTACTTC. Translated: CASSLRSGRVQETQYF.

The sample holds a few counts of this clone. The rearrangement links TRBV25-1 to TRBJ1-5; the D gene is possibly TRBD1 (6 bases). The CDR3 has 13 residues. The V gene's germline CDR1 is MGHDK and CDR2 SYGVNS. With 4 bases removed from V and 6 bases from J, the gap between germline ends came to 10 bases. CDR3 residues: CASSAKGGQPQHF. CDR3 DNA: TGTGCCAGCAGTGCGAAAGGGGGTCAGCCCCAGCATTTT.

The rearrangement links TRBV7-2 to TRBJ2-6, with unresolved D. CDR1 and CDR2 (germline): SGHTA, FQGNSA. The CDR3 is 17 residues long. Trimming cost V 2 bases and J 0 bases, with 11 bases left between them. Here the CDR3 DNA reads TGTGCCAGCAGCTTAACGTCCCAGATCTCTGGGGCCAACGTCCTGACTTTC. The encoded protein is CASSLTSQISGANVLTF.

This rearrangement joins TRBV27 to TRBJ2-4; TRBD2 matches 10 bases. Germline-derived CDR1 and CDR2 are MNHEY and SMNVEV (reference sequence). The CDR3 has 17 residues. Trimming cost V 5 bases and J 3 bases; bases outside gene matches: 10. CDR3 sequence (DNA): TGTGCCAGCAGTATTCTAGCGGGAGCCGGGGGCAAAAACATTCAGTACTTC. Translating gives CASSILAGAGGKNIQYF.

CDR3 amino acids: CASSTGGSSFDEQFF. In DNA, the CDR3 is TGCGCCAGCAGTACGGGCGGGAGTAGCTTTGATGAGCAGTTCTTC. The chain links TRBV5-1 to TRBJ2-1; the match to TRBD2 covers 7 bases. J gave up 8 bases and V 5 bases, and 13 bases lay outside the gene matches. Per the germline V gene, CDR1 is SGHRS and CDR2 is YFSETQ. This CDR3 region has 15 residues.

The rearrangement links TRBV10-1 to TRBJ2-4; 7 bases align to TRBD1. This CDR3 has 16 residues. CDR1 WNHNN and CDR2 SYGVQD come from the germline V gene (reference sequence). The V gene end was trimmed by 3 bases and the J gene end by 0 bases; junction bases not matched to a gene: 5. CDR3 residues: CASSEGGSLAKNIQYF. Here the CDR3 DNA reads TGCGCCAGCAGTGAAGGGGGCTCCTTAGCCAAAAACATTCAGTACTTC.